This T cell receptor (beta chain) comes out of a study of cytomegalovirus exposure and HLA in healthy donors. Regarding the study as a whole: Presence/absence comparisons presumed near-even sequencing depth among donors. Researchers reported that three CMV-associated chains were confirmed in vitro as CMV antigen-specific.

As concerns this clone: What it recognizes is unknown.

PCR was performed using 60 Vbeta and 13 Jbeta primers. Sequencing was performed with immunoSEQ multiplex PCR; in TCRdb, only in-frame clones are kept and a portion is missing. The table lists 130,000 to 150,000 clones, 80% of them singletons. CDR1 and CDR2 (germline): KGHSH, LQKENI. The CDR3 loop spans 15 amino acids. J lost 0 bases, V lost 4 bases, and 5 bases had no gene match. The sample comprised PBMCs. This chain uses TRBV18 with TRBJ1-1; 7 bases align to TRBD1. The receptor was derived from a man aged 40-49 years in good health and CMV-seronegative. The CDR3 DNA sequence: TGTGCCAGCTCACGGGGACAGAGCATGAACACTGAAGCTTTCTTT. Amino acids: CASSRGQSMNTEAFF.